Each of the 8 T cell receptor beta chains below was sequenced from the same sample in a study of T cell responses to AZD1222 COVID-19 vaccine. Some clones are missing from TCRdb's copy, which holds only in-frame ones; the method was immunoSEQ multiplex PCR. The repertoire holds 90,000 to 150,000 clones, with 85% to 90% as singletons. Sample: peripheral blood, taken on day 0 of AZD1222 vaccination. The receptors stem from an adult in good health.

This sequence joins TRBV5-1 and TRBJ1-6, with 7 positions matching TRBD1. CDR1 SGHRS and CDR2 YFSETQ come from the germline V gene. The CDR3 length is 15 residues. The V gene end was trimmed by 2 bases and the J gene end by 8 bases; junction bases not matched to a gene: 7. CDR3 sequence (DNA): TGCGCCAGCAGCTTTAAGGGGGCGCAGGATTCACCCCTCCACTTT. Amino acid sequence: CASSFKGAQDSPLHF.

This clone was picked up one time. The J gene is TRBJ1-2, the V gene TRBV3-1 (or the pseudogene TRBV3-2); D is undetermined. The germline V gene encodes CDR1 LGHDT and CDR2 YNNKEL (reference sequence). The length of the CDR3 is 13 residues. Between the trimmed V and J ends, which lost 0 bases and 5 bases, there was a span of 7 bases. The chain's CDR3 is CASSQEGVYGYTF. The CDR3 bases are TGTGCCAGCAGCCAAGAGGGAGTATATGGCTACACCTTC.

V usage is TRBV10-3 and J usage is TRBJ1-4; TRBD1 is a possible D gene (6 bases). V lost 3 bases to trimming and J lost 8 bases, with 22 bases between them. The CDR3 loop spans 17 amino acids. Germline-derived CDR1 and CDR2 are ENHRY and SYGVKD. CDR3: CAISDSGNGGAGEKLFF. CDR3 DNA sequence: TGTGCCATCAGTGATTCTGGGAATGGGGGGGCTGGGGAAAAACTGTTTTTT.

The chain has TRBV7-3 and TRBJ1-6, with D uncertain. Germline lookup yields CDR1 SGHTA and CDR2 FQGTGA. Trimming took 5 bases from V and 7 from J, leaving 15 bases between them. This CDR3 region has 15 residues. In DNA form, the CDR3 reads TGTGCCAGCAGCCCTGGAGAAGGAGCAAATTCACCCCTCCACTTT. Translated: CASSPGEGANSPLHF.

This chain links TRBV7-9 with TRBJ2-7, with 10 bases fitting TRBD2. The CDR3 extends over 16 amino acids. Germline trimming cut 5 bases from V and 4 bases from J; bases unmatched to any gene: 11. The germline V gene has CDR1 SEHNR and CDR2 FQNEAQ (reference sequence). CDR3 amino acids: CASSPSGGLAAYEQYF. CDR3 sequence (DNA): TGTGCCAGCAGCCCGAGCGGTGGACTAGCGGCGTACGAGCAGTACTTC. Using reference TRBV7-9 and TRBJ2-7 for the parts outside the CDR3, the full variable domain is DTGVSQNPRHKITKRGQNVTFRCDPISEHNRLYWYRQTLGQGPEFLTYFQNEAQLEKSRLLSDRFSAERPKGSFSTLEIQRTEQGDSAMYLCASSPSGGLAAYEQYFGPGTRLTVT.

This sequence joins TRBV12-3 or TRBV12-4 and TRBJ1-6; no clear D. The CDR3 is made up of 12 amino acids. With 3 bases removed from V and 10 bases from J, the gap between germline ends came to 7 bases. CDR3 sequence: CASSFNRSPLHF. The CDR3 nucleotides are TGTGCCAGCAGTTTTAATCGGTCACCCCTCCACTTT.

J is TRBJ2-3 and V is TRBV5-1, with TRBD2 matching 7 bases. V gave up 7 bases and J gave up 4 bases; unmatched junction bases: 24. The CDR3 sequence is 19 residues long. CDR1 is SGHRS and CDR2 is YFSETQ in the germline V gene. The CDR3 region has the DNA TGCGCCAGCGGAGCGCTTTCATTTGGTAGCGGGCGAGCCTCAGATACGCAGTATTTT. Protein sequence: CASGALSFGSGRASDTQYF.

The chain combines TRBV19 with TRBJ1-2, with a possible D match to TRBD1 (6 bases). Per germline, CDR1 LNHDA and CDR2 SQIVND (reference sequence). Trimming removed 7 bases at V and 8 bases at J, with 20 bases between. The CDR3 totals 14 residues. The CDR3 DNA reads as TGTGCCAGTAACAGGGCATTCACCGGAATAGGCTACACCTTC. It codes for CASNRAFTGIGYTF.